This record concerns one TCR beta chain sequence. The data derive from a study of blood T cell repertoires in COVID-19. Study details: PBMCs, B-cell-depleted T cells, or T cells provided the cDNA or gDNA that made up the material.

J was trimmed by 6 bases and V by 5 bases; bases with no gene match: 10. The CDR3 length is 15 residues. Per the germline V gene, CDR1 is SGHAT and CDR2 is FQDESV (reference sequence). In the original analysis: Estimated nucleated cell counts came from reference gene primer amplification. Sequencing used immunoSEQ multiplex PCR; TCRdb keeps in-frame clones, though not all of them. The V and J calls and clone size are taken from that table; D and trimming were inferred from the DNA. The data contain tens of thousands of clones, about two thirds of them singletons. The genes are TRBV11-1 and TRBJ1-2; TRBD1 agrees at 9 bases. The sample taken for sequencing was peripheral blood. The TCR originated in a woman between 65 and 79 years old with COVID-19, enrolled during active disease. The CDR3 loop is CASSPTLQGADGYTF. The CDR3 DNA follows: TGTGCCAGCAGCCCCACCTTACAGGGGGCCGATGGCTACACCTTC.